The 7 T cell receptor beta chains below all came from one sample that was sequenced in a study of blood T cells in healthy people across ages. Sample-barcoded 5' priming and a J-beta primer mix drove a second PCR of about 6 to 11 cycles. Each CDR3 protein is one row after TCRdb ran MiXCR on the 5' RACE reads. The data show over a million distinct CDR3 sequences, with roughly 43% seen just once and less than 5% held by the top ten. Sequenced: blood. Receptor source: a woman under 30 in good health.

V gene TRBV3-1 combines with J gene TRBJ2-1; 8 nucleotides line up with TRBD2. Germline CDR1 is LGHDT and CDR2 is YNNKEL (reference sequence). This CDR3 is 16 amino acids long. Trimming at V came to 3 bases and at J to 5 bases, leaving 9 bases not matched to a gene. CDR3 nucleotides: TGTGCCAGCAGCCACGAGTACAGCGGGGGAAACAATGAGCAGTTCTTC. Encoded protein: CASSHEYSGGNNEQFF.

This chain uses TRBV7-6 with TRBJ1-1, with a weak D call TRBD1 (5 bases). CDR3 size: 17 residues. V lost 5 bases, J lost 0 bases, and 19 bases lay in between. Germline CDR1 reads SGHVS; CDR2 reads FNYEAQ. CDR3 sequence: CASSPRGQGLLNTEAFF. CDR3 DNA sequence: TGTGCCAGCAGCCCCCGGGGCCAGGGTTTGTTGAACACTGAAGCTTTCTTT.

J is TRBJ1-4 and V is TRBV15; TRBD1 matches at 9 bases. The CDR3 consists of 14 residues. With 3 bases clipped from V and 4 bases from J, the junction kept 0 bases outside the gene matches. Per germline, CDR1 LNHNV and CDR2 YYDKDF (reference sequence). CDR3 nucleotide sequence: TGTGCCACCAGCAGGGGACAGGGTAATGAAAAACTGTTTTTT. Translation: CATSRGQGNEKLFF.

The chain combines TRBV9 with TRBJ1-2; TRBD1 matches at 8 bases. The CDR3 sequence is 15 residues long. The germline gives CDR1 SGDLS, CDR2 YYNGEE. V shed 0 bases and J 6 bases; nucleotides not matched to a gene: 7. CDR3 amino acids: CASSVAPGQANGYTF. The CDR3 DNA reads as TGTGCCAGCAGCGTAGCCCCGGGACAGGCTAATGGCTACACCTTC.

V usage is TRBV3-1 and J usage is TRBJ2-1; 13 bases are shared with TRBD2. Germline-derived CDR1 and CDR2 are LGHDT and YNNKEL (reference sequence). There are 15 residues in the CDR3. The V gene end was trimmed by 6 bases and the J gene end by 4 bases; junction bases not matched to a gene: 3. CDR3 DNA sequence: TGTGCCAGCAGACTAGCGGGGGGGGGATACAATGAGCAGTTCTTC. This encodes CASRLAGGGYNEQFF.

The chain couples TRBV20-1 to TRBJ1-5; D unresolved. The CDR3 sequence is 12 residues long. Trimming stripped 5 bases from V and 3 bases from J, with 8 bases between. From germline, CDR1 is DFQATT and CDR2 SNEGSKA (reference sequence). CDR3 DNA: TGCAGTGCTTGGAAATACAATCAGCCCCAGCATTTT. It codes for CSAWKYNQPQHF.

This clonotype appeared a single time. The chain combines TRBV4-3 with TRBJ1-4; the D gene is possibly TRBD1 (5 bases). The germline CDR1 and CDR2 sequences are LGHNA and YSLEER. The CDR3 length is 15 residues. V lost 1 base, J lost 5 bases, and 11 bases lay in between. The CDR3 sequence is CASSQVGGRNEKLFF. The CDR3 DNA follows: TGCGCCAGCAGCCAAGTCGGGGGGAGGAATGAAAAACTGTTTTTT.